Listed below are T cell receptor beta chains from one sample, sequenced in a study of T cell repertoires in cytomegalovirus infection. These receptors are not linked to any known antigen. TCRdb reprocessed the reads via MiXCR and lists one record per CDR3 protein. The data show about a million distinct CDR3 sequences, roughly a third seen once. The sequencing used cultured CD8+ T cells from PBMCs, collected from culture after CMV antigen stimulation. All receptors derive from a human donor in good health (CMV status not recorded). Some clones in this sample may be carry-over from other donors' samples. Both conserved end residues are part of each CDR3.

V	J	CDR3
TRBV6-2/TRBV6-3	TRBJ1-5	CASSARRDLSNQPQHF
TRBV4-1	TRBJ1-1	CASSPGGTGRMGAFF
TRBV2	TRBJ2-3	CASRGAGRTDTQYF
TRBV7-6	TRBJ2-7	CASSLARTSSYEQYF
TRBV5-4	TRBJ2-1	CASSGTGTGVYNEQFF
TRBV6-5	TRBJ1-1	CASSYSDGIEAFF
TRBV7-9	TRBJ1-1	CASSWTVEAFF
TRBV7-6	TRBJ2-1	CASSLGGWGAYNEQFF
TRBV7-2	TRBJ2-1	CASSLALRGATPPSKYNEQFF
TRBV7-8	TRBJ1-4	CASSLVYQGAEKLFF
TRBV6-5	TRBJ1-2	CASSYGGAYGYTF
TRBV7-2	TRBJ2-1	CASSLGGAGTTYNEQFF
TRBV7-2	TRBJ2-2	CASSTKGALGELFF
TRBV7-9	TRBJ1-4	CASSLGRRLFF
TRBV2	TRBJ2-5	CASSTSAGRGETQYF
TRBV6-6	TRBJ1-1	CASSNTVLNTEAFF
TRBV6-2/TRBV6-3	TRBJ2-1	CASSYPRVLHNEQFF
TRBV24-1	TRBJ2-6	CATSDHTGAGANVLTF
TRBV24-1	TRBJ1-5	CATSDWNSNQPQHF